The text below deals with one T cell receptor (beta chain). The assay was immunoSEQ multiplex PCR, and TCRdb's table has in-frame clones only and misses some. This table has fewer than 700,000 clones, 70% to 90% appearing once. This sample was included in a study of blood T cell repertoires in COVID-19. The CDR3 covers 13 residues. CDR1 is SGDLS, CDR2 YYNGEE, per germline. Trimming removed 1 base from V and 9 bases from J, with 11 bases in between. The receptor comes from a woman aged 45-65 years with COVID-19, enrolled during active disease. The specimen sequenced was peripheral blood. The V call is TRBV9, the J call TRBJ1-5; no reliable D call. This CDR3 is CASSVRGLPPQHF. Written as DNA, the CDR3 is TGTGCCAGCAGCGTAAGAGGGTTGCCGCCCCAGCATTTT.